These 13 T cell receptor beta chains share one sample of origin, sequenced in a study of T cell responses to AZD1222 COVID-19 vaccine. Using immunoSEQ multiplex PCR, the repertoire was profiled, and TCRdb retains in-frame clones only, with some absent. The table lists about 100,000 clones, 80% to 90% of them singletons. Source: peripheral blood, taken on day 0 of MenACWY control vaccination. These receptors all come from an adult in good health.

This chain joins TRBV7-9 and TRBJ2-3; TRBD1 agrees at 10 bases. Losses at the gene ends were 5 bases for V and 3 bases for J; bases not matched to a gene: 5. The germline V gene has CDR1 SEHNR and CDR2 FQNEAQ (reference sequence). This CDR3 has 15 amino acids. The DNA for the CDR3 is TGTGCCAGCAGCCCCCCGGGACAGGGGACAGATACGCAGTATTTT. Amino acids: CASSPPGQGTDTQYF.

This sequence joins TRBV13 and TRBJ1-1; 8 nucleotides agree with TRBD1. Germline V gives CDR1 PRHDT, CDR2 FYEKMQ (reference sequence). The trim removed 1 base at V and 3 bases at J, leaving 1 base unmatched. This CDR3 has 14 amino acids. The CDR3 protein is CASSLEDRDTEAFF. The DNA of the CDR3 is TGTGCCAGCAGCTTAGAGGACAGGGACACTGAAGCTTTCTTT.

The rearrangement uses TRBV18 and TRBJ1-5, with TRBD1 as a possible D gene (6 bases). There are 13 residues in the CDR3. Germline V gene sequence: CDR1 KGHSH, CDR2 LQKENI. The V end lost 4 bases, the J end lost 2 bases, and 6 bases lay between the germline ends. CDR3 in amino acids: CASSRTGNQPQHF. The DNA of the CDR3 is TGTGCCAGCTCACGGACAGGCAATCAGCCCCAGCATTTT. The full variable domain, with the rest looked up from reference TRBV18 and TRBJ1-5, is NAGVMQNPRHLVRRRGQEARLRCSPMKGHSHVYWYRQLPEEGLKFMVYLQKENIIDESGMPKERFSAEFPKEGPSILRIQQVVRGDSAAYFCASSRTGNQPQHFGDGTRLSIL.

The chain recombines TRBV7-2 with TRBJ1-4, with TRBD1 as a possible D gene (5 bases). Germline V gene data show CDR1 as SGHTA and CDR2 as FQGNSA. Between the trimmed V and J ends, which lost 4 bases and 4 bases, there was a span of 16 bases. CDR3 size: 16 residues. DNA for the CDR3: TGTGCCAGCAGCTCCACACAGGTGTGGGGTAATGAAAAACTGTTTTTT. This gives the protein CASSSTQVWGNEKLFF. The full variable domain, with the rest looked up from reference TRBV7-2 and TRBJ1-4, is GAGVSQSPSNKVTEKGKDVELRCDPISGHTALYWYRQSLGQGLEFLIYFQGNSAPDKSGLPSDRFSAERTGGSVSTLTIQRTQQEDSAVYLCASSSTQVWGNEKLFFGSGTQLSVL.

Here the CDR3 DNA reads TGTGCCAGCCTATTACGGGGGGGCTCCTACGAGCAGTACTTC. It specifies CASLLRGGSYEQYF. The chain couples TRBV2 to TRBJ2-7; 8 bases fit TRBD2. Germline CDR1 SNHLY, CDR2 FYNNEI. V trimming: 8 bases; J trimming: 0 bases; junction bases outside the gene matches: 6. The CDR3 totals 14 residues.

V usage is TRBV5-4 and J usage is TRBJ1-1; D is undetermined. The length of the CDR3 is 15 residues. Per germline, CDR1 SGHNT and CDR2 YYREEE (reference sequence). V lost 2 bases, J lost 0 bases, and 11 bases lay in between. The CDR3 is CASSFGSSLNTEAFF. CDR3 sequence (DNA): TGTGCCAGCAGCTTCGGCTCCTCTTTGAACACTGAAGCTTTCTTT.

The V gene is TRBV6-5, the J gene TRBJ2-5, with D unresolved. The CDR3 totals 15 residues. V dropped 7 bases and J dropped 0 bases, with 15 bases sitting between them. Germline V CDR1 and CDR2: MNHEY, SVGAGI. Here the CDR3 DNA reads TGTGCCAGCATCCCATGGATTTCGGACCAAGAGACCCAGTACTTC. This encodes CASIPWISDQETQYF.

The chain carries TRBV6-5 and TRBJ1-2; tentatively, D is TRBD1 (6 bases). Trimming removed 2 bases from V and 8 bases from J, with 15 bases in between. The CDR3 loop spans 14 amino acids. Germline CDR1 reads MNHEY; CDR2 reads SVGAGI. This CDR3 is CASSYHRETEGYTF. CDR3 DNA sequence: TGTGCCAGCAGTTACCACAGGGAGACAGAGGGCTACACCTTC.

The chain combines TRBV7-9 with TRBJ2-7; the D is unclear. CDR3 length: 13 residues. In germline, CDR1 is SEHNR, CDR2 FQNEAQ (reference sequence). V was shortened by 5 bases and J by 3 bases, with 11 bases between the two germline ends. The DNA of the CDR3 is TGTGCCAGCAGCACCGGGTGGGACTACGAGCAGTACTTC. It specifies CASSTGWDYEQYF.

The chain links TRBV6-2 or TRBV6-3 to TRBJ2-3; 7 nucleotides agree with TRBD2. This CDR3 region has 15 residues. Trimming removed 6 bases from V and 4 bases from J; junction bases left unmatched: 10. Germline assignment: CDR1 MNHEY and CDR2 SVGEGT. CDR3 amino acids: CASSPSEGGPDTQYF. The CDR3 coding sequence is TGTGCCAGCAGCCCTTCTGAGGGAGGGCCAGATACGCAGTATTTT.

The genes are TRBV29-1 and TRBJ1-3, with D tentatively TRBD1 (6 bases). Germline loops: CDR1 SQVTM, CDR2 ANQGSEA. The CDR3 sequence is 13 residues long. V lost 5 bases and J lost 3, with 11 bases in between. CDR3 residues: CSVRGQGGNTIYF. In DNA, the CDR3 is TGCAGCGTTCGGGGACAAGGTGGAAACACCATATATTTT.

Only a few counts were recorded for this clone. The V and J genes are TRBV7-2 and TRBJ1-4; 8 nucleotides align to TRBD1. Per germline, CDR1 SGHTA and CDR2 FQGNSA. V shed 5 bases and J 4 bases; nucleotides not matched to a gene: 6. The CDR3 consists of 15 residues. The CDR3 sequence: CASSIQGAVNEKLFF. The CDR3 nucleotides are TGTGCCAGCAGCATTCAGGGGGCCGTTAATGAAAAACTGTTTTTT.

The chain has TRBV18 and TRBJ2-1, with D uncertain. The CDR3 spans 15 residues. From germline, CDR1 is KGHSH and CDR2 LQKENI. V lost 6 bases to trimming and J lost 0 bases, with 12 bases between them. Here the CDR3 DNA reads TGTGCCAGCTCGGCTGACGTGAGCTCCTACAATGAGCAGTTCTTC. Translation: CASSADVSSYNEQFF. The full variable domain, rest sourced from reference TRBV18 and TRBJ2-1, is NAGVMQNPRHLVRRRGQEARLRCSPMKGHSHVYWYRQLPEEGLKFMVYLQKENIIDESGMPKERFSAEFPKEGPSILRIQQVVRGDSAAYFCASSADVSSYNEQFFGPGTRLTVL.